Presented here are 19 T cell receptor beta chains from one specimen sequenced in a study of Graves' ophthalmopathy and Graves' hyperthyroidism. As the template, RNA transcripts were used to amplify TCR beta CDR3 regions. HTBI primers primed a first-round RT-PCR, and a second-round multiplex PCR followed. TCRdb recomputed calls from the multiplex PCR reads with MiXCR, one row per CDR3 protein. Counted here are roughly 400,000 distinct CDR3 sequences, about 16% occurring once; the ten biggest clones make up approximately 7%. Specimen: peripheral blood. The source of these receptors is a woman between 18 and 29 years old with stable Graves' hyperthyroidism.

This clonotype was seen ten or more times. The CDR3: CSAIDPGMQDTGELFF. The CDR3 bases are TGCAGTGCTATTGACCCGGGGATGCAGGACACCGGGGAGCTGTTTTTT. The chain couples TRBV20-1 to TRBJ2-2; D is perhaps TRBD2 (5 bases). This CDR3 contains 16 residues. Trimming removed 4 bases from V and 3 bases from J, with 18 bases in between. CDR1 is DFQATT, CDR2 SNEGSKA, per germline (reference sequence).

This clonotype came up many times. The chain uses TRBV24-1 and TRBJ2-7, with D hard to call. This CDR3 contains 12 residues. V gave up 3 bases and J gave up 3 bases, with 5 bases separating them. Germline lookup yields CDR1 KGHDR and CDR2 SFDVKD. The CDR3 reads CATSDRFYEQYF. CDR3 nucleotide sequence: TGTGCCACCAGTGATCGGTTCTACGAGCAGTACTTC.

This clonotype was recorded a few times. The junction departs from the called germline gene at one end, perhaps through a read error. This chain connects TRBV28 to TRBJ2-4; D possibly corresponds to TRBD1 (5 bases). The CDR3 has 14 amino acids. The germline gives CDR1 MDHEN, CDR2 SYDVKM. The CDR3 DNA is TGTGCCAGCAGTTCAGGGTCGGCCAAAAACATTAAGTACTTC. Its protein product is CASSSGSAKNIKYF.

The chain combines TRBV12-3 or TRBV12-4 with TRBJ1-2; TRBD1 is a possible D gene (5 bases). The CDR3 sequence is 13 residues long. V was pared by 4 bases and J by 8 bases, with 14 bases between. CDR3 DNA sequence: TGTGCCAGCAGTTCCTCCGGGACCGCGGGCTACACCTTC. Its protein is CASSSSGTAGYTF.

With regard to this clonotype: Germline and junction disagree at one end, which may indicate a read error. The rearrangement links TRBV5-1 to TRBJ1-1; D perhaps matches TRBD1 (5 bases). CDR1 and CDR2 (germline): SGHRS, YFSETQ. This CDR3 region has 13 residues. The CDR3 sequence is CTSSDPAGVVAFF. CDR3 bases: TGCACCAGCAGCGACCCTGCGGGGGTAGTCGCTTTCTTT.

The rearrangement links TRBV6-1 to TRBJ1-5; no reliable D call. V was trimmed by 4 bases and J by 7 bases, leaving 14 bases between them. Per the germline V gene, CDR1 is MNHNS and CDR2 is SASEGT. The length of the CDR3 is 14 residues. Here the CDR3 DNA reads TGTGCCAGCAGTGGTGGATCGGAGTGGCAGCCCCAGCATTTT. It codes for CASSGGSEWQPQHF.

At least ten counts were recorded for this clonotype. The rearrangement links TRBV12-3 or TRBV12-4 to TRBJ2-4; D is ambiguous. The ends were cut back, 6 bases at V and 6 bases at J, with 9 bases in the middle. This CDR3 is built from 12 residues. As DNA, the CDR3 is TGTGCCAGCAGCCGAGTGGGAAACATTCAGTACTTC. As protein: CASSRVGNIQYF.

The chain has TRBV27 and TRBJ2-2; D ambiguous. There are 19 residues in the CDR3. V was shortened by 3 bases and J by 0 bases, with 20 bases between the two germline ends. CDR1 and CDR2 from the germline V gene are MNHEY and SMNVEV (reference sequence). The CDR3 sequence: CASSFAIPLGPPNTGELFF. The CDR3 DNA sequence: TGTGCCAGCAGTTTCGCCATCCCGTTAGGGCCCCCGAACACCGGGGAGCTGTTTTTT.

The rearrangement uses TRBV6-2 or TRBV6-3 and TRBJ1-1, with D unresolved. Germline V gene lookup returns CDR1 MNHEY and CDR2 SVGEGT. This CDR3 region has 13 residues. Trimming took 5 bases from V and 0 from J, leaving 7 bases between them. CDR3 protein: CASSAILNTEAFF. Here the CDR3 DNA reads TGTGCCAGCAGTGCCATTCTGAACACTGAAGCTTTCTTT.

This clonotype was counted at least ten times. The chain couples TRBV19 to TRBJ1-2; TRBD1 might be the D (5 bases). The germline gives CDR1 LNHDA, CDR2 SQIVND (reference sequence). CDR3 length: 14 residues. With 1 base removed from V and 8 bases from J, the gap between germline ends came to 14 bases. CDR3 residues: CASSIGTSSIGYTF. CDR3 nucleotides: TGTGCCAGTAGTATAGGGACAAGCTCTATCGGCTACACCTTC.

This clonotype occurred many times. The CDR3 is CASSPTTGLAMNTEAFF. DNA for the CDR3: TGTGCCAGCAGCCCCACGACCGGGCTGGCCATGAACACTGAAGCTTTCTTT. This chain links TRBV7-9 with TRBJ1-1; D is unresolved. This CDR3 has 17 residues. Trimming stripped 5 bases from V and 0 bases from J, with 19 bases between. Germline V gene data show CDR1 as SEHNR and CDR2 as FQNEAQ (reference sequence).

Many counts were recorded for this clonotype. The CDR3 DNA reads as TGTGCCAGCAGTGCTAAGCTGGCAAAGGGCGGCTACACCTTC. This codes for CASSAKLAKGGYTF. The rearrangement joins TRBV28 to TRBJ1-2; no clear D gene. V lost 5 bases and J 8 bases, leaving 18 bases between the germline ends. In germline, CDR1 is MDHEN, CDR2 SYDVKM. The length of the CDR3 is 14 residues.

The chain uses TRBV5-6 and TRBJ2-7; 7 bases are shared with TRBD2. CDR1 SGHDT and CDR2 YYEEEE come from the germline V gene. CDR3 size: 17 residues. The ends lost 5 bases at V and 3 bases at J; junction bases unmatched: 17. CDR3 bases: TGTGCCAGCAGTTACGACCCAGCGACTAGCAGCTTCTACGAGCAGTACTTC. Translating it yields CASSYDPATSSFYEQYF. The full variable domain, in which reference TRBV5-6 and TRBJ2-7 provide the parts outside the CDR3, is DAGVTQSPTHLIKTRGQQVTLRCSPKSGHDTVSWYQQALGQGPQFIFQYYEEEERQRGNFPDRFSGHQFPNYSSELNVNALLLGDSALYLCASSYDPATSSFYEQYFGPGTRLTVT.

This clonotype has a count of ten or more. As DNA, the CDR3 is TGTGCCAGCAGCTTCGGACTCAATCAGCCCCAGCATTTT. It encodes CASSFGLNQPQHF. This chain uses TRBV11-3 with TRBJ1-5; D remains unclear. The ends were cut back, 3 bases at V and 3 bases at J, with 6 bases in the middle. Germline lookup yields CDR1 SGHNT and CDR2 YENEEA. The CDR3 covers 13 residues.

This clonotype was observed at least ten times. The chain uses TRBV11-2 and TRBJ2-7; 8 nucleotides line up with TRBD2. The CDR3 runs to 15 residues. From germline, CDR1 is SGHAT and CDR2 FQNNGV. J gave up 1 base and V 1 base, and 3 bases lay outside the gene matches. The DNA of the CDR3 is TGTGCCAGCAGCTTAGTGGCTAGCGGGTCCTACGAGCAGTACTTC. Translating it yields CASSLVASGSYEQYF.

This clonotype appeared a few times. A much larger clone is a single base away; this may be a read error. This sequence joins TRBV6-2 or TRBV6-3 and TRBJ1-5; 9 bases line up with TRBD1. V lost 4 bases and J lost 6; bases outside the gene matches: 13. Germline assignment: CDR1 MNHEY and CDR2 SVGEGT. The CDR3 runs 17 residues. CDR3 in DNA: TGTGCCAGCAGTTCGACAGGGGGGGTAATATGGGGTCAGCCCCAGCATTTT. Its protein is CASSSTGGVIWGQPQHF.

The rearrangement uses TRBV12-3 or TRBV12-4 and TRBJ1-1; perhaps TRBD1 as D (5 bases). This CDR3 is 15 amino acids long. Trimming removed 3 bases from V and 5 bases from J, with 16 bases in between. CDR3 sequence reads: CASSLPGPLWTEAFF. The CDR3 DNA follows: TGTGCCAGCAGTTTGCCGGGGCCCCTCTGGACTGAAGCTTTCTTT.

This clonotype was recorded many times. The J gene is TRBJ1-1, the V gene TRBV6-5; TRBD1 might be the D (5 bases). CDR1 and CDR2 from the germline V gene are MNHEY and SVGAGI. Between the trimmed V and J ends, which lost 5 bases and 0 bases, there was a span of 16 bases. The CDR3 extends over 16 amino acids. CDR3 in DNA: TGTGCCAGCAGTCCACAACTCGGGGGATTGAACACTGAAGCTTTCTTT. Its translation: CASSPQLGGLNTEAFF.

In its sample, this clonotype was seen many times. The CDR3 here is CAIYSNTGELFF. The CDR3 nucleotides read TGTGCCATCTACAGTAACACCGGGGAGCTGTTTTTT. This chain joins TRBV10-3 and TRBJ2-2; D not certain. The V end lost 8 bases, the J end lost 2 bases, and 6 bases lay between the germline ends. Germline assignment: CDR1 ENHRY and CDR2 SYGVKD. The CDR3 is 12 residues long.